The clone carrying this TCR beta chain was seen a single time. Its antigen remains unknown. The data originate from a study of T cell responses to AZD1222 COVID-19 vaccine. Study-level findings and limits: It was only 6 or 7 AZD1222 recipients who were seropositive at baseline.

Only in-frame clones appear in the TCRdb table, and some are missing; sequencing was by immunoSEQ multiplex PCR. This repertoire shows some 130,000 clones, more than 75% found once; its top ten account for roughly 4%. The TCR sequence derives from an adult in good health. This specimen consisted of peripheral blood, obtained on day 0 of AZD1222 vaccination.

The CDR3 is CASSPRERGLEGAFF. The CDR3 coding sequence is TGTGCCAGCAGCCCCCGGGAAAGGGGGCTTGAGGGAGCTTTCTTT. The chain uses TRBV3-1 (or the pseudogene TRBV3-2) and TRBJ1-1; 7 positions agree with TRBD1. The CDR3 is made up of 15 amino acids. The V segment lost 4 bases and the J segment 10 bases; nucleotides outside the gene matches: 15. The germline V gene encodes CDR1 LGHDT and CDR2 YNNKEL (reference sequence).